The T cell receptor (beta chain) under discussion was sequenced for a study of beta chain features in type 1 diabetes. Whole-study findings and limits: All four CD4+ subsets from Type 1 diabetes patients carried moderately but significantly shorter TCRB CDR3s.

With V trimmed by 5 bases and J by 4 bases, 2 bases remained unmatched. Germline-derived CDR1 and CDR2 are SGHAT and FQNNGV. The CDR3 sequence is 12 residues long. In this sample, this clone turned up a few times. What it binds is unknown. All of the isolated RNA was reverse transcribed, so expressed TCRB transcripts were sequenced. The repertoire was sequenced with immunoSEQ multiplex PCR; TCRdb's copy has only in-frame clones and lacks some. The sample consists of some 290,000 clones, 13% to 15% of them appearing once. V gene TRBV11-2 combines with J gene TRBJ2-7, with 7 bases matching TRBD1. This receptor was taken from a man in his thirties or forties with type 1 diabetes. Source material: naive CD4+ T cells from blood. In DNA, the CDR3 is TGTGCCAGCAGCAGACAGGGATACGAGCAGTACTTC. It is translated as CASSRQGYEQYF.